This T cell receptor beta chain was profiled in a study of T cell repertoires in cytomegalovirus infection. Across the whole study: Signatures in public TCR beta sequences pointed to both CMV infection and matching HLA type. Study outcomes and limitations: Clonotypes of TCR beta that were HLA-C-restricted and CMV-specific dominated the ex vivo response. Using cumulative public TCR beta family frequency, the authors identified those who carried CMV together with the relevant HLA.

This clonotype occurred many times. Its antigen is not known. V was trimmed by 1 base and J by 4 bases, leaving 9 bases between them. The CDR3 is 14 amino acids. CDR1 and CDR2 from the germline V gene are SGHTA and FQGNSA. One entry per CDR3 protein, called by TCRdb with MiXCR from the reads. The repertoire holds fewer than 550,000 distinct CDR3 sequences, about 30% seen once, with over 10% in the top ten. The clonotype originates from a human donor in good health (CMV status not recorded). Some clones in this sample may be carry-over from other donors' samples. Sequenced sample: PBMCs. The chain uses TRBV7-2 and TRBJ2-3, with D possibly matching TRBD1 (6 bases). CDR3 coding DNA: TGTGCCAGCAGCTTAGTCGAGGGGGCAGATACGCAGTATTTT. Amino acids: CASSLVEGADTQYF.